This TCR beta chain was sequenced for a study of blood T cell repertoires in COVID-19 (dated by TCRdb to about 2020). General notes on the study: Samples covering the acute and convalescent phases of COVID-19 were provided by collaborators in the United States, Italy and Spain. The prospective study material was composed of cDNA or gDNA derived from T cells, B-cell-depleted T cells, or PBMCs. Deeply sampled blood TCRbeta repertoires from subjects exposed to, actively infected with, or recovered from COVID-19 were included in the dataset. The repertoires were released in a freely available public database meant as a resource for research on the immune response to SARS-CoV-2. The samples were drawn from the first 160 participants of the ongoing ImmuneRACE study and from 1,254 subjects provided by 6 global collaborators. Nearly every sample came with metadata listing a de-identified subject ID, COVID-19 status, age in years and sex. Where HLA class I and class II types were available, the types were taken from metadata supplied by the sample provider, not from assay-based typing. General findings and caveats noted by the study authors: The quantity of clinical and demographic metadata differed by source and by participant and was supplied without curation.

TCRbeta CDR3 regions were amplified from genomic DNA by means of the immunoSEQ Assay, a bias-controlled multiplex PCR. The published analysis was carried out like this. Nucleated cell counts per sample were estimated from amplification of reference gene primers within the assay. To quantify the absolute abundance of each unique TCRbeta CDR3 rearrangement, sequence reads were collapsed and filtered. For each sample, productive Simpson clonality was calculated as the square root of Simpson's diversity index over productive rearrangements. TCRdb obtained this table from immuneACCESS and retained in-frame rearrangements with V and J assigned. These tables miss some clones; where compared with another copy, unresolved V genes account for less than half of the shortfall, and the remainder is unexplained. V, J and clone size are those of that table, while D and trimming were read from the DNA. This sample lists around 160,000 clones; around 84% were detected once. Together, the top ten hold 38% of the sample.

Each collaborating institution followed its own protocols to collect whole blood in K2EDTA tubes. For TCRbeta analysis, collaborator samples were shipped as frozen whole blood, as isolated PBMCs, or as DNA extracted from either sample type. A remark on this clone: Its antigen remains unidentified. No per-base quality is available; no much larger clone lies one base away.

The CDR1 and CDR2 encoded by the germline V gene are SGHDT and YYEEEE. The germline ends are 20 bases apart after V is trimmed by 9 bases and J by 8 bases. The CDR3 spans 13 residues, from the cysteine through the phenylalanine. CDR3 DNA only is kept here, 39 bases in frame from base 1. The sample consisted of peripheral blood. The sequence links TRBV5-6 to TRBJ1-1; the D gene remains uncertain. The clonotype originates from a human donor in a cohort sampled during active COVID-19. The bases read TGTGCCACCATGTTGCGAGGAATTCGGGAAGCTTTCTTT. Its protein product is CATMLRGIREAFF.